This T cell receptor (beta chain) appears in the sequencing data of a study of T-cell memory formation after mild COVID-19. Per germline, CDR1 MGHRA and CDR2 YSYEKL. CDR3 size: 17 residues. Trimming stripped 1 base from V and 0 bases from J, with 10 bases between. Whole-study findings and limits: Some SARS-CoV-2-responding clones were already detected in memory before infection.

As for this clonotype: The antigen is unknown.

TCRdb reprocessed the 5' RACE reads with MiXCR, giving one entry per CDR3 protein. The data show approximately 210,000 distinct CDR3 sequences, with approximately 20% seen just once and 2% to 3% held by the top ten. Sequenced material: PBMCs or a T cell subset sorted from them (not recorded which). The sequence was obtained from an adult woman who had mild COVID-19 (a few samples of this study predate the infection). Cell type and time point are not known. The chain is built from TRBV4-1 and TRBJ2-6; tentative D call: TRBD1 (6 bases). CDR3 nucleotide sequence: TGCGCCAGCAGCCAAGGACAGGAGGTCTCTGGGGCCAACGTCCTGACTTTC. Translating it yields CASSQGQEVSGANVLTF.